One and the same sample provided the 14 T cell receptor beta chains below, sequenced in a study of blood T cell repertoires in COVID-19. Produced via immunoSEQ multiplex PCR; TCRdb's table is partial and in-frame only. The sample has some 250,000 clones, approximately 90% seen once. The sequenced sample was PBMCs or T cells enriched from blood (not recorded which). These receptors were collected from a middle-aged man who had recovered from COVID-19.

This chain joins TRBV7-6 and TRBJ1-3; D remains ambiguous. Germline CDR1 SGHVS, CDR2 FNYEAQ. CDR3 length equals 16 residues. V shed 0 bases and J shed 2 bases, with 11 bases lying between them. The CDR3 spells CASSLALEGAGNTIYF. The CDR3 nucleotides read TGTGCCAGCAGCTTAGCTTTGGAGGGAGCTGGAAACACCATATATTTT.

V gene TRBV10-3 combines with J gene TRBJ2-5; 14 bases agree with TRBD2. Germline V gene lookup returns CDR1 ENHRY and CDR2 SYGVKD. Trimming removed 7 bases from V and 2 bases from J; junction bases left unmatched: 3. This CDR3 is built from 15 residues. In DNA form, the CDR3 reads TGTGCCATCAAAGGGACTAGCGGGGGTCAAGAGACCCAGTACTTC. Protein sequence: CAIKGTSGGQETQYF.

J is TRBJ2-7 and V is TRBV19; D is undetermined. Per the germline V gene, CDR1 is LNHDA and CDR2 is SQIVND (reference sequence). This CDR3 has 12 amino acids. Trimming pared 10 bases from V and 0 bases from J, leaving 10 bases between. The CDR3 nucleotides read TGTGCCACAGCGACGGACTCCTACGAGCAGTACTTC. This encodes CATATDSYEQYF.

The rearrangement joins TRBV19 to TRBJ2-1; 8 nucleotides line up with TRBD1. Trimming cost V 6 bases and J 3 bases; bases outside gene matches: 4. From germline, CDR1 is LNHDA and CDR2 SQIVND (reference sequence). The CDR3 length is 14 residues. The CDR3 reads CASSPGQVYNEQFF. The CDR3 coding sequence is TGTGCCAGTAGCCCGGGACAGGTCTACAATGAGCAGTTCTTC.

The V gene is TRBV11-2, the J gene TRBJ2-1; D is undetermined. Trimming removed 1 base from V and 6 bases from J, with 16 bases in between. The V gene's germline CDR1 is SGHAT and CDR2 FQNNGV. There are 16 residues in the CDR3. CDR3 coding DNA: TGTGCCAGCAGCTTAGTTCGTAGTGCCAATCCCAATGAGCAGTTCTTC. As protein: CASSLVRSANPNEQFF.

The V and J genes are TRBV19 and TRBJ1-2; 7 bases align to TRBD1. The length of the CDR3 is 14 residues. V dropped 5 bases and J dropped 4; count of bases not matched to a gene: 7. Germline lookup yields CDR1 LNHDA and CDR2 SQIVND (reference sequence). CDR3: CASSASGGGYGYTF. CDR3 nucleotides: TGTGCCAGTAGTGCATCAGGGGGTGGCTATGGCTACACCTTC.

This clone was detected once. The chain uses TRBV29-1 and TRBJ2-7; 11 positions match TRBD2. Trimming cost V 1 base and J 2 bases; bases outside gene matches: 1. The germline gives CDR1 SQVTM, CDR2 ANQGSEA. There are 14 residues in the CDR3. CDR3: CSVEVSGRAYEQYF. CDR3 sequence (DNA): TGCAGCGTTGAAGTTAGCGGGAGGGCCTACGAGCAGTACTTC.

The J gene is TRBJ2-5, the V gene TRBV11-1, with 7 bases matching TRBD1. Germline loops: CDR1 SGHAT, CDR2 FQDESV (reference sequence). V trimming: 2 bases; J trimming: 4 bases; junction bases outside the gene matches: 7. CDR3 length: 15 residues. The DNA for the CDR3 is TGTGCCAGCAGCTTACTAGGACAGGCATCAGAGACCCAGTACTTC. Translated: CASSLLGQASETQYF.

V usage is TRBV18 and J usage is TRBJ2-5; 10 bases agree with TRBD2. The CDR3 covers 17 residues. Germline-derived CDR1 and CDR2 are KGHSH and LQKENI. V lost 5 bases, J lost 7 bases, and 16 bases stayed unmatched. The CDR3 DNA is TGTGCCAGCTCATCTGGGAAGGGAGCGGGGGGGTTGTGGACCCAGTACTTC. Protein product: CASSSGKGAGGLWTQYF.

The rearrangement joins TRBV11-3 to TRBJ1-1; D may be TRBD1 (5 bases). The CDR3 runs 14 residues. Trimming left V 1 base short and J 4 bases short, with 10 bases between. The germline V gene has CDR1 SGHNT and CDR2 YENEEA. CDR3 in amino acids: CASSLVQGSTEAFF. CDR3 DNA: TGTGCCAGCAGCTTAGTTCAGGGCTCCACTGAAGCTTTCTTT.

Written as DNA, the CDR3 is TGTGCCAGCAGCTTAGATCCCTTTCCTAGGGGCGAGCAGTTCTTC. This translates into CASSLDPFPRGEQFF. The chain recombines TRBV11-2 with TRBJ2-1; TRBD1 is a possible D gene (5 bases). Deletions cut 0 bases from V and 10 bases from J, with 16 bases between. Germline lookup yields CDR1 SGHAT and CDR2 FQNNGV. This CDR3 has 15 amino acids.

This sequence joins TRBV9 and TRBJ2-3; 10 bases agree with TRBD2. CDR3 length: 17 amino acids. Germline CDR1 is SGDLS and CDR2 is YYNGEE. With V trimmed by 0 bases and J by 3 bases, 7 bases remained unmatched. The CDR3 nucleotides read TGTGCCAGCAGCGTAGGGGGGAGCGGGAGGGGAACAGATACGCAGTATTTT. It encodes CASSVGGSGRGTDTQYF.

The chain links TRBV28 to TRBJ2-3, with a possible D match to TRBD2 (6 bases). Germline CDR1 MDHEN, CDR2 SYDVKM. Trimming took off 7 bases at V and 1 base at J, with 21 bases between the two ends. This CDR3 is built from 17 residues. The CDR3 DNA reads as TGTGCCAGCACGAGTGGGGGACTTCACACGGGCACAGATACGCAGTATTTT. It encodes CASTSGGLHTGTDTQYF.

The chain is built from TRBV18 and TRBJ2-7; D not certain. CDR3 length: 11 residues. Per the germline V gene, CDR1 is KGHSH and CDR2 is LQKENI. Trimming pared 6 bases from V and 5 bases from J, leaving 8 bases between. DNA for the CDR3: TGTGCCAGCTCCCTTAATGACGAGCAGTACTTC. Protein product: CASSLNDEQYF. The full variable domain, its missing parts supplied by reference TRBV18 and TRBJ2-7, is NAGVMQNPRHLVRRRGQEARLRCSPMKGHSHVYWYRQLPEEGLKFMVYLQKENIIDESGMPKERFSAEFPKEGPSILRIQQVVRGDSAAYFCASSLNDEQYFGPGTRLTVT.